This T cell receptor (beta chain) was documented in a study of blood T cell repertoires in COVID-19 (dated by TCRdb to between 2020 and 2021). Some background on the complete study: Collaborator samples came from the United States, Italy and Spain and covered acute and convalescent phases of COVID-19. The prospective study material was composed of cDNA or gDNA derived from T cells, B-cell-depleted T cells, or PBMCs. Where available, HLA class I and class II types were taken from metadata supplied by the sample provider and were not determined by assay-based typing. Sample metadata almost always included a de-identified subject ID, COVID-19 status, age in years and sex. Subjects who had been exposed to COVID-19, were actively infected with it, or had recovered from it provided the deeply sampled blood TCRbeta repertoires that made up the dataset. The repertoires were made available in a free public database intended to serve as a resource for research on the immune response to SARS-CoV-2. The samples were drawn from the first 160 participants of the ongoing ImmuneRACE study and from under 1,500 subjects provided by 6 global collaborators. Summary of the overall study and its limitations: The quantity of clinical and demographic metadata differed by source and by participant and was supplied without curation.

The collaborating institutions used their own protocols to collect whole blood in K2EDTA tubes. Collaborator samples were shipped for TCRbeta analysis as frozen whole blood, isolated PBMCs, or DNA extracted from either sample type. This clone was observed a handful of times. Its recognized antigen is unknown. Base qualities are not provided; no much larger clone lies one nucleotide away. Including cysteine and phenylalanine, the CDR3 has 13 amino acids. The DNA shown is the 39-base CDR3, in frame from base 1. CDR1 is given as LNHDA and CDR2 as SQIVND, both from the germline V gene (reference sequence). A distance of 8 bases separates the germline ends of V and J, which lose 4 bases and 3 bases respectively. The immunoSEQ Assay, a bias-controlled multiplex PCR, was used to amplify TCRbeta CDR3 regions from genomic DNA. Processing in the source paper ran as follows. The number of nucleated cells in each sample was estimated from the amplification of reference gene primers within the assay. Sequence reads were collapsed and filtered to measure the absolute abundance of every unique TCRbeta CDR3 rearrangement. Productive Simpson clonality was computed per sample as the square root of Simpson's diversity index over productive rearrangements. TCRdb re-hosts the immuneACCESS table, in-frame sequences only. Its copies lack some clones; in the studies checked, an unresolved V gene accounts for under half of them, and the cause for the rest is not known. The DNA was the basis for D and trimming; V, J and clone size are from that table. The sample profile shows under 60,000 clones; 80% to 90% of them were found once. The ten largest clones represent 1.6% of the sample.

The sequence came from a man between 60 and 70 years old with acute or convalescent COVID-19. The sequencing sample was made of peripheral blood. The rearranged segments are TRBV19 and TRBJ2-3; 5 matching bases give a weak D call of TRBD1. The nucleotide sequence reads TGTGCCAGTAGTACAGGGTATACAGATACGCAGTATTTT. Its translation reads: CASSTGYTDTQYF.